Below are 32 T cell receptor beta chains sequenced from a single sample in a study of metastatic and nonmetastatic thyroid tumors. Patients were all untreated before their thyroid surgery. TCRdb re-analyzed the PCR reads using MiXCR. The sample shows 23,000 or so clones, roughly 24% of them seen only once. Sequencing used tumor tissue. These receptors were collected from a female donor with papillary thyroid cancer or a benign thyroid nodule (not recorded which). Some clones in this sample may be carry-over from other donors' samples.

This clone was picked up many times. Given a much more abundant clone one base away, this may be a read error. The V call is TRBV6-2 or TRBV6-3, the J call TRBJ2-5, with D perhaps assigned TRBD1 or TRBD2 (6 bases each). Per germline, CDR1 MNHEY and CDR2 SVGEGT. The CDR3 consists of 15 residues. CDR3 residues: CASSFNRDWQETQCF. The CDR3 region has the DNA TGTGCCAGCAGTTTTAACAGGGACTGGCAAGAGACCCAGTGCTTC.

This clone was counted a few times. V gene TRBV19 combines with J gene TRBJ1-1; the D gene is possibly TRBD1 (6 bases). The CDR3 length is 14 residues. The V gene lost 0 bases and the J gene lost 7 bases, with 12 bases spanning the gap. Germline V lookup: CDR1 LNHDA, CDR2 SQIVND (reference sequence). In DNA form, the CDR3 reads TGTGCCAGTAGTATAGATGGAAGAGGGGGTGAAGCTTTCTTT. Protein sequence: CASSIDGRGGEAFF.

This clone was seen more than once but under ten times. The J gene is TRBJ2-7, the V gene TRBV29-1; D uncertain. This CDR3 has 12 residues. Germline-derived CDR1 and CDR2 are SQVTM and ANQGSEA. V was clipped by 4 bases and J by 6 bases, with 13 bases between them. In DNA, the CDR3 is TGCAGCGTTGCCTTCCAGTGGGTCGAGCAGTACTTC. The encoded protein is CSVAFQWVEQYF.

This clone has a handful of counts. The genes are TRBV6-1 and TRBJ1-2, with D possibly matching TRBD1 (6 bases). Germline-derived CDR1 and CDR2 are MNHNS and SASEGT. This CDR3 comprises 13 residues. Deletions cut 10 bases from V and 8 bases from J, with 20 bases between. The CDR3 DNA sequence: TGTGCCAACGACCGGGGGGCAAACATGGGCTACACCTTC. Amino acid sequence: CANDRGANMGYTF.

The chain carries TRBV7-9 and TRBJ2-7; weak D call: TRBD2 (5 bases). The CDR3 is 11 amino acids. Germline V gene lookup returns CDR1 SEHNR and CDR2 FQNEAQ (reference sequence). The V and J ends lost 6 bases and 6 bases respectively, with 9 bases between them. The CDR3 DNA reads as TGTGCCAGCAGTCCAGCGGTCGAGCAGTACTTC. Translating gives CASSPAVEQYF.

At least ten counts were recorded for this clone. This chain joins TRBV7-9 and TRBJ1-2; D may be TRBD1 (5 bases). The ends were cut back, 5 bases at V and 4 bases at J, with 17 bases in the middle. Germline V lookup: CDR1 SEHNR, CDR2 FQNEAQ (reference sequence). This CDR3 has 15 residues. DNA of the CDR3: TGTGCCAGCAGCCCCATGGGGACTTGGAGCTATGGCTACACCTTC. It translates to CASSPMGTWSYGYTF.

This clone has a handful of counts. A junction end diverges from the germline sequence, so it may reflect a read error. This chain joins TRBV6-4 and TRBJ2-5; D is possibly TRBD1 or TRBD2 (5 bases each). Germline CDR1 and CDR2: MRHNA and SNTAGT. The CDR3 is made up of 17 amino acids. The CDR3 DNA is TGTGCCAGCAGTGACACGAGATTCGGGGCGGCCTGGGAGACTCAGTACTTC. Protein: CASSDTRFGAAWETQYF.

A few counts support this clone. V and J are TRBV20-1 and TRBJ2-1; D is possibly TRBD2 (5 bases). In germline, CDR1 is DFQATT, CDR2 SNEGSKA (reference sequence). The length of the CDR3 is 15 residues. V shed 0 bases and J shed 7 bases, with 16 bases lying between them. The CDR3 sequence: CSARDGRASLNEQFF. CDR3 nucleotides: TGCAGTGCTAGAGATGGGCGGGCTAGTTTGAATGAGCAGTTCTTC.

This clone has more than one count but fewer than ten. At one boundary the junction diverges from the germline segment, which might be a read error. This chain joins TRBV6-5 and TRBJ2-7, with TRBD2 as a possible D gene (5 bases). Germline V gene data show CDR1 as MNHEY and CDR2 as SVGAGI. The CDR3 length is 12 residues. CDR3 amino acids: CASIYPGYERYF. CDR3 DNA: TGTGCCAGCATTTACCCGGGGTACGAGCGGTACTTC.

Comment on this clone: Just one base apart from a much larger clone, this may be a read error. V gene TRBV7-9 combines with J gene TRBJ2-2, with 9 bases fitting TRBD1. CDR1 is SEHNR, CDR2 FQNEAQ, per germline (reference sequence). This CDR3 is built from 13 residues. Losses at the gene ends were 5 bases for V and 7 bases for J; bases not matched to a gene: 2. The CDR3 is CASSRTGDGELFF. CDR3 sequence (DNA): TGTGCCAGCAGCCGGACAGGGGACGGGGAGCTGTTTTTT.

This clone is medium-sized within its sample. This chain connects TRBV11-2 to TRBJ2-1; no reliable D call. This CDR3 comprises 16 residues. V was trimmed by 2 bases and J by 5 bases, leaving 16 bases between them. Germline V gene sequence: CDR1 SGHAT, CDR2 FQNNGV. CDR3 in amino acids: CASSLSWRSLDNEQFF. Written as DNA, the CDR3 is TGTGCCAGCAGCTTAAGTTGGCGCTCCTTGGACAATGAGCAGTTCTTC.

This clone has just a few counts. V gene TRBV6-1 combines with J gene TRBJ2-2; D gene uncertain. The germline gives CDR1 MNHNS, CDR2 SASEGT. V was clipped by 10 bases and J by 5 bases, with 14 bases between them. This CDR3 has 13 amino acids. This CDR3 is CAIIQWVTGELFF. CDR3 DNA sequence: TGTGCCATCATACAATGGGTTACCGGGGAGCTGTTTTTT.

This clone was seen a handful of times. A junction end diverges from the germline sequence, so it may reflect a read error. The sample carries other DNA sequences with the same CDR3. In DNA, the CDR3 is TGTGCCACCAGTCCCCGGGGGGGGGACTACACAGATACGCAGTATTTC. This translates into CATSPRGGDYTDTQYF. The chain uses TRBV24-1 and TRBJ2-3, with TRBD2 identical over 8 bases. The CDR3 length is 16 residues. Germline V CDR1 and CDR2: KGHDR, SFDVKD.

The gene calls are TRBV20-1 and TRBJ2-3, with D perhaps matching TRBD1 or TRBD2 (5 bases each). The germline gives CDR1 DFQATT, CDR2 SNEGSKA (reference sequence). The CDR3 length is 10 residues. Trimming cost V 5 bases and J 6 bases, with 6 bases left between them. Here the CDR3 reads CSAWGDTQYF. CDR3 in DNA: TGCAGTGCTTGGGGGGATACGCAGTATTTT.

This clone counts as medium-sized. The chain links TRBV7-3 to TRBJ2-2, with unresolved D. The CDR3 loop spans 14 amino acids. With 1 base removed from V and 4 bases from J, the gap between germline ends came to 7 bases. Germline V gene lookup returns CDR1 SGHTA and CDR2 FQGTGA. The CDR3 sequence: CASSLNPLTGELFF. For the CDR3, the DNA is TGTGCCAGCAGCTTAAACCCCCTCACCGGGGAGCTGTTTTTT.

This clone was found a few times. The chain recombines TRBV12-3 or TRBV12-4 with TRBJ1-1; 12 bases agree with TRBD1. The CDR3 has 18 residues. After removal of 9 bases from V and 5 bases from J, the junction contained 19 bases not matched to a gene. The CDR3 DNA sequence: TGTGCCAGAGGTCCGCACCGGGGACAGGGGGCGGGGGGGACTGAAGCTTTCTTT. It yields the protein CARGPHRGQGAGGTEAFF.

This clone showed up many times. The rearrangement joins TRBV15 to TRBJ2-3; TRBD1 agrees at 8 bases. The V gene end was trimmed by 3 bases and the J gene end by 3 bases; junction bases not matched to a gene: 5. The CDR3 length is 15 residues. CDR1 and CDR2 (germline): LNHNV, YYDKDF (reference sequence). The CDR3 nucleotides are TGTGCCACCAGCAGGGGACAGGCAAGAACAGATACGCAGTATTTT. Its translation is CATSRGQARTDTQYF.

This chain uses TRBV3-1 with TRBJ2-7; TRBD2 is a possible D gene (7 bases). The CDR3 consists of 15 residues. V was clipped by 3 bases and J by 7 bases, with 19 bases between them. Germline-derived CDR1 and CDR2 are LGHDT and YNNKEL (reference sequence). The CDR3 sequence is CASSQVIGGAWEQYF. The CDR3 nucleotides read TGTGCCAGCAGCCAGGTTATTGGGGGGGCGTGGGAGCAGTACTTC.

This clone was found many times. The rearrangement joins TRBV3-1 to TRBJ1-2; no definite D call. Germline V lookup: CDR1 LGHDT, CDR2 YNNKEL (reference sequence). The CDR3 length is 15 residues. V was trimmed by 0 bases and J by 4 bases, leaving 12 bases between them. CDR3 residues: CASSQDRGFSYGYTF. The CDR3, as DNA: TGTGCCAGCAGCCAAGACCGGGGATTCAGCTATGGCTACACCTTC. Drawing the rest from reference TRBV3-1 and TRBJ1-2, the complete variable domain is DTAVSQTPKYLVTQMGNDKSIKCEQNLGHDTMYWYKQDSKKFLKIMFSYNNKELIINETVPNRFSPKSPDKAHLNLHINSLELGDSAVYFCASSQDRGFSYGYTFGSGTRLTVV.

The V gene is TRBV4-1, the J gene TRBJ2-3, with D perhaps matching TRBD2 (6 bases). Germline V CDR1 and CDR2: MGHRA, YSYEKL. The CDR3 has 15 amino acids. The CDR3 loop reads CSTGSVGGSGNTQYF. The CDR3 DNA follows: TGCTCCACGGGTTCGGTTGGGGGGAGCGGTAATACGCAGTATTTT.

In this sample, this clone turned up many times. This chain uses TRBV12-5 with TRBJ1-1; tentative D call: TRBD1 (5 bases). There are 12 residues in the CDR3. CDR1 LGHNT and CDR2 FRNRAP come from the germline V gene. V was trimmed by 6 bases and J by 4 bases, leaving 9 bases between them. CDR3 amino acids: CASGQGGTEAFF. The CDR3 DNA follows: TGTGCTAGTGGCCAGGGAGGCACTGAAGCTTTCTTT. The whole variable domain, remainder taken from reference TRBV12-5 and TRBJ1-1, is DARVTQTPRHKVTEMGQEVTMRCQPILGHNTVFWYRQTMMQGLELLAYFRNRAPLDDSGMPKDRFSAEMPDATLATLKIQPSEPRDSAVYFCASGQGGTEAFFGQGTRLTVV.

This clone was found a few times. A much bigger clone sits one base away, suggesting this may be a read error. The chain carries TRBV27 and TRBJ2-7; 11 nucleotides match TRBD1. Germline values: CDR1 MNHEY, CDR2 SMNVEV (reference sequence). This CDR3 region has 14 residues. With 6 bases clipped from V and 13 bases from J, the junction kept 14 bases outside the gene matches. CDR3: CASSLLGQGAGHYF. The DNA for the CDR3 is TGTGCCAGCAGCCTCCTTGGACAGGGGGCCGGGCATTACTTC.

In regard to this clone: The junction departs from germline at one end; a sequencing error may be responsible. The chain couples TRBV11-2 to TRBJ2-1, with 11 bases identical to TRBD2. Germline V gene sequence: CDR1 SGHAT, CDR2 FQNNGV. The CDR3 consists of 16 residues. CDR3 coding DNA: TGTGCCAGCAGCTTGATAGCGGGGGGGCTTGGGAATGAGCAGCTCTTC. Protein: CASSLIAGGLGNEQLF.

The chain links TRBV13 to TRBJ2-5; D is ambiguous. The length of the CDR3 is 15 residues. Germline assignment: CDR1 PRHDT and CDR2 FYEKMQ (reference sequence). V shed 1 base and J shed 4 bases, with 13 bases lying between them. CDR3 residues: CASSLVGRDGETQYF. For the CDR3, the DNA is TGTGCCAGCAGCTTAGTGGGTAGGGATGGAGAGACCCAGTACTTC.

In its sample, this clone was seen many times. The chain joins TRBV4-2 to TRBJ1-1; D ambiguous. Germline CDR1 reads LGHNA; CDR2 reads YNFKEQ. CDR3 length: 14 residues. V was trimmed by 2 bases and J by 8 bases, leaving 15 bases between them. CDR3 in DNA: TGTGCCAGCAGCCAAAATCCCGAACCCCTCGAAGCTTTCTTT. Its protein is CASSQNPEPLEAFF.

In its sample, this clone is medium-sized. The V and J genes are TRBV28 and TRBJ1-5; the match to TRBD1 covers 9 bases. The CDR3 has 16 residues. Germline CDR1 reads MDHEN; CDR2 reads SYDVKM. The junction had 9 bases not matched to a gene; V was cut back by 4 bases and J by 5 bases. The CDR3 bases are TGTGCCAGCAGTTCCCCCGGGACAGGGAAGGATCAGCCCCAGCATTTT. Encoded protein: CASSSPGTGKDQPQHF.

This clone was counted at least ten times. The chain joins TRBV9 to TRBJ2-2, with a tentative D call TRBD2 (7 bases). This CDR3 region has 19 residues. V dropped 0 bases and J dropped 2 bases, with 20 bases sitting between them. CDR1 is SGDLS, CDR2 YYNGEE, per germline. The CDR3 DNA reads TGTGCCAGCAGCGTAGGTTGGGGGGGCAGTAGAAGAAACACCGGGGAGCTGTTTTTT. It codes for CASSVGWGGSRRNTGELFF.

This clone appeared a single time. This sequence joins TRBV5-1 and TRBJ2-3; 7 nucleotides align to TRBD2. CDR1 is SGHRS and CDR2 is YFSETQ in the germline V gene. The CDR3 is made up of 17 amino acids. After removal of 4 bases from V and 6 bases from J, the junction contained 17 bases not matched to a gene. The CDR3 here is CASSTRLATPPWDTQYF. In DNA form, the CDR3 reads TGCGCCAGCAGCACACGACTAGCTACTCCCCCGTGGGATACGCAGTATTTT.

The genes are TRBV6-2 or TRBV6-3 and TRBJ1-5, with no clear D. Trimming left V 5 bases short and J 7 bases short, with 12 bases between. The CDR3 has 13 residues. Germline V CDR1 and CDR2: MNHEY, SVGEGT. CDR3 bases: TGTGCCAGCAGTGAACATGGTTTGCAGCCCCAGCATTTT. Its translation: CASSEHGLQPQHF.

In its sample, this clone was seen many times. The chain couples TRBV12-3 or TRBV12-4 to TRBJ1-1; D remains ambiguous. V was pared by 2 bases and J by 6 bases, with 13 bases between. The CDR3 spans 14 residues. CDR3: CASSLSYGVAEAFF. The CDR3 coding sequence is TGTGCCAGCAGTTTAAGTTACGGGGTGGCTGAAGCTTTCTTT.

This clone was seen at least ten times. The chain is built from TRBV5-8 and TRBJ2-5, with D possibly TRBD2 on 5 matching bases. Trimming pared 5 bases from V and 5 bases from J, leaving 13 bases between. The CDR3 length is 13 residues. From germline, CDR1 is SGHTS and CDR2 YDEGEE. CDR3 sequence: CASSGFSVETQYF. The DNA for the CDR3 is TGTGCCAGCAGTGGCTTTAGCGTGGAGACCCAGTACTTC.

The V call is TRBV30, the J call TRBJ2-5, with 10 bases matching TRBD1. The CDR3 length is 15 residues. Germline V gene data show CDR1 as GTSNPN and CDR2 as SVGIG (reference sequence). The V segment lost 1 base and the J segment 3 bases; nucleotides outside the gene matches: 5. The CDR3 sequence: CAWSARDRGEETQYF. In DNA, the CDR3 is TGTGCCTGGAGTGCCCGGGACAGGGGAGAAGAGACCCAGTACTTC.